Detailed here is one T cell receptor (beta chain). The sample is drawn from a study of response to subunit inactivated influenza vaccine. MiXCR was run by TCRdb on the RT-PCR reads, yielding one entry per CDR3 protein. The sample contains hundreds of thousands of distinct CDR3 sequences, 10% to 12% of which appear only once. This CDR3 is 14 amino acids long. The J segment lost 3 bases and the V segment lost 4 bases, leaving 5 bases of the junction unmatched. CDR1 is SGHRS and CDR2 is YFSETQ in the germline V gene. These records were also assigned to another study, of T cells expressing NK-cell markers. That source reports: Researchers built TCR beta cDNA using 5'RACE template switching with UMIs. According to the study, TCR beta repertoires originated from sorted CD3+CD56+NKG2C+, CD3+CD56+NKG2C- and CD3+CD56-NKG2C+ T cells.

The chain combines TRBV5-1 with TRBJ2-5, with 8 positions matching TRBD1. The specimen was PBMCs from blood, collected on the day of vaccination. This TCR was recovered from a man over 45 who received an inactivated influenza vaccine. The CDR3 region has the DNA TGCGCCAGCAGCACTCTACAGGGGGAAGAGACCCAGTACTTC. Translated, it gives CASSTLQGEETQYF.